This TCR beta chain was documented in a study of T-cell reconstitution after alpha-beta-depleted transplantation in children (TCRdb year 2016). Study-wide context: The study quantitatively tracked T-cell immune reconstitution after TCRalphabeta/CD19-depleted allogeneic hematopoietic cell transplantation in children using TCR repertoire profiling.

Library creation used PCR. Instrument used: Illumina HiSeq 2500. TCR libraries were prepared with molecular barcoding, using unique molecular identifiers to normalize TCRbeta repertoire quantification. The public sequencing data were trimmed at Q25 with fastp and processed into clonotypes with MiXCR by TCRdb, which kept only in-frame beta chains. A single entry per CDR3 protein holds the most common genes and DNA from its merged rows. In this sample the table shows about 290,000 distinct CDR3 sequences, around 10% of which occur a single time. The top ten constitute 7% to 9.5% of the sample. What the work shows at the level of the full study, not this receptor alone: About two months after transplant, the apparently early recovery of alphabetaT-cell counts reportedly depended on just several hundred clones that had expanded rapidly and came from non-depleted graft cells. The frequencies of hyperexpanded clones fell over the following months, and after one year, T-cell counts and TCRbeta diversity were mostly attributed to newly produced T cells. The high TCRbeta diversity at day 60 in some patients was ascribed to recipient T cells and intrathymic progenitors that had survived conditioning.

The intended sense of this specimen's treatment or condition label: allogeneic hematopoietic cell transplantation with graft depleted of TCRalphabeta T cells and CD19 B cells. Transplant recipients were children who received TCRalphabeta/CD19-depleted allogeneic hematopoietic cell grafts. The sample holds many counts of this clonotype. Its antigen target is currently unknown. No base quality values were provided; no much bigger clone lies one nucleotide off. Sequences MNHEY (CDR1) and SMNVEV (CDR2) are obtained from the germline V gene (reference sequence). The CDR3 sequence holds 17 residues, the cysteine and phenylalanine included. Only the CDR3 region is kept as DNA, spanning 51 bases read in frame from base 1. Trimming removed 5 bases from V and 0 bases from J; the gene matches leave 11 bases unexplained.

Recombination connected TRBV27 to TRBJ2-3; 7 central bases correspond to TRBD1. The input for sequencing was PBMCs, taken before TCRalphabeta/CD19-depleted stem cell transplant. The source of this sequence is a boy in the first two years of life with acute myeloid leukemia, due to receive a stem cell transplant. The CDR3 sequence is CASSQPTGDWSTDTQYF. The nucleotides read TGTGCCAGCAGTCAACCCACAGGGGATTGGAGCACAGATACGCAGTATTTT.